The 20 T cell receptor beta chains below all came from one sample that was sequenced in a study of blood T cell repertoires in COVID-19. Data came from immunoSEQ multiplex PCR; TCRdb stores just in-frame clones and leaves some out. The sample lists 110,000 or so clones, roughly four fifths occurring once. Sequencing was done on a sample of peripheral blood. These receptors were obtained from a human donor in a cohort sampled during active COVID-19.

The chain has TRBV6-5 and TRBJ1-1, with D unclear. Germline lookup yields CDR1 MNHEY and CDR2 SVGAGI. The length of the CDR3 is 14 residues. The V and J ends lost 6 bases and 0 bases respectively, with 11 bases between them. The chain's CDR3 is CASRFTELNTEAFF. The DNA for the CDR3 is TGTGCCAGCAGGTTCACAGAGTTGAACACTGAAGCTTTCTTT.

The CDR3 nucleotides read TGTGCCAGCAGTCCCGAGACAGGGGGGCGCTATGGCTACACCTTC. Protein product: CASSPETGGRYGYTF. This chain links TRBV27 with TRBJ1-2; 9 bases line up with TRBD1. CDR1 is MNHEY, CDR2 SMNVEV, per germline (reference sequence). Losses at the gene ends were 5 bases for V and 4 bases for J; bases not matched to a gene: 8. CDR3 size: 15 residues.

The V and J genes are TRBV6-2 or TRBV6-3 and TRBJ2-2; D gene unclear. Trimming stripped 6 bases from V and 5 bases from J, with 10 bases between. The CDR3 covers 13 residues. The V gene's germline CDR1 is MNHEY and CDR2 SVGEGT. The CDR3 DNA sequence: TGTGCCAGCAGCCGAGCCCGTACCGGGGAGCTGTTTTTT. Translation gives CASSRARTGELFF.

The V and J genes are TRBV30 and TRBJ1-5, with TRBD1 identical over 10 bases. V lost 0 bases, J lost 5 bases, and 7 bases stayed unmatched. The CDR3 has 16 amino acids. Germline V gives CDR1 GTSNPN, CDR2 SVGIG (reference sequence). In DNA, the CDR3 is TGTGCCTGGAGTGTACTGGGACAGGGGCAAGATCAGCCCCAGCATTTT. Translating it yields CAWSVLGQGQDQPQHF.

V is TRBV29-1 and J is TRBJ2-7; 8 bases are a match to TRBD2. The CDR3 spans 15 residues. The J segment lost 6 bases and the V segment lost 7 bases, leaving 17 bases of the junction unmatched. Germline V gene data show CDR1 as SQVTM and CDR2 as ANQGSEA. CDR3 sequence: CSARGASGLPSEQYF. As DNA, the CDR3 is TGCAGCGCACGAGGGGCTAGCGGGCTTCCATCCGAGCAGTACTTC.

V is TRBV7-2 and J is TRBJ2-7; TRBD1 matches 11 bases. The germline V gene encodes CDR1 SGHTA and CDR2 FQGNSA. The CDR3 consists of 14 residues. V shed 5 bases and J 6 bases; nucleotides not matched to a gene: 6. The CDR3 region has the DNA TGTGCCAGCAGCAGAAGGGGACAGGGGGGCGAGCAGTACTTC. It yields the protein CASSRRGQGGEQYF.

The CDR3: CASSQTSDYNEQFF. As DNA, the CDR3 is TGTGCCAGCAGTCAGACTAGCGACTACAATGAGCAGTTCTTC. V usage is TRBV6-5 and J usage is TRBJ2-1; 8 positions agree with TRBD2. Losses at the gene ends were 5 bases for V and 3 bases for J; bases not matched to a gene: 3. CDR3 length: 14 amino acids. Looked up from germline, CDR1 is MNHEY and CDR2 is SVGAGI.

This chain links TRBV5-1 with TRBJ2-5; possibly TRBD2 for D (5 bases). This CDR3 is 14 amino acids long. V was cut by 1 base and J by 0 bases, with 7 bases left in between. Germline-derived CDR1 and CDR2 are SGHRS and YFSETQ. The CDR3 region is CASSLTGNQETQYF. The CDR3 bases are TGCGCCAGCAGCTTGACGGGAAACCAAGAGACCCAGTACTTC.

This clone was seen once. This chain uses TRBV6-6 with TRBJ1-2; 12 nucleotides agree with TRBD1. Germline loops: CDR1 MNHNY, CDR2 SVGAGI (reference sequence). This CDR3 is 16 amino acids long. V lost 0 bases to trimming and J lost 6 bases; unmatched junction nucleotides: 5. The CDR3, as DNA: TGTGCCAGCAGTTACTCGACTGGGACAGGGGGCGATGGCTACACCTTC. Its protein is CASSYSTGTGGDGYTF.

The genes are TRBV11-3 and TRBJ1-1; the D is unclear. This CDR3 comprises 14 residues. V lost 3 bases, J lost 4 bases, and 12 bases lay in between. Germline CDR1 SGHNT, CDR2 YENEEA. The CDR3 reads CASSFGPSGTEAFF. The CDR3 region has the DNA TGTGCCAGCAGCTTTGGCCCCTCTGGCACTGAAGCTTTCTTT.

The chain is built from TRBV2 and TRBJ1-2; 9 positions agree with TRBD1. Germline V lookup: CDR1 SNHLY, CDR2 FYNNEI. The CDR3 loop spans 13 amino acids. Trimming took 6 bases from V and 4 from J; bases not matched to a gene: 3. The CDR3 DNA is TGTGCCAGCAGCCGGGACAGGGCCTATGGCTACACCTTC. This codes for CASSRDRAYGYTF.

The V call is TRBV2, the J call TRBJ2-5; 7 bases are shared with TRBD2. V trimming: 7 bases; J trimming: 3 bases; junction bases outside the gene matches: 14. Germline CDR1 SNHLY, CDR2 FYNNEI. CDR3 length: 16 amino acids. CDR3 protein: CASMKLGGRAKETQYF. For the CDR3, the DNA is TGTGCCAGCATGAAGCTGGGAGGGAGGGCCAAAGAGACCCAGTACTTC.

The CDR3 nucleotides are TGTGCCAGCAGTTTAAGGCAGGATCAGCCCCAGCATTTT. It codes for CASSLRQDQPQHF. This chain connects TRBV28 to TRBJ1-5; the D is unclear. Per the germline V gene, CDR1 is MDHEN and CDR2 is SYDVKM. CDR3 size: 13 residues. Deletions cut 2 bases from V and 5 bases from J, with 7 bases between. Looking up the rest from reference TRBV28 and TRBJ1-5 gives the full variable domain: DVKVTQSSRYLVKRTGEKVFLECVQDMDHENMFWYRQDPGLGLRLIYFSYDVKMKEKGDIPEGYSVSREKKERFSLILESASTNQTSMYLCASSLRQDQPQHFGDGTRLSIL.

Comments on this clone: A junction end diverges from the germline sequence, so it may reflect a read error. V usage is TRBV19 and J usage is TRBJ1-5, with no clear D. Looked up from germline, CDR1 is LNHDA and CDR2 is SQIVND (reference sequence). This CDR3 is 15 amino acids long. The CDR3: CASIIKRDQVEPQHF. As DNA, the CDR3 is TGTGCCAGTATTATAAAACGCGACCAGGTGGAGCCCCAGCATTTT. The full variable domain, with the rest looked up from reference TRBV19 and TRBJ1-5, is DGGITQSPKYLFRKEGQNVTLSCEQNLNHDAMYWYRQDPGQGLRLIYYSQIVNDFQKGDIAEGYSVSREKKESFPLTVTSAQKNPTAFYLCASIIKRDQVEPQHFGDGTRLSIL.

The chain is built from TRBV7-2 and TRBJ2-2; TRBD2 aligns across 13 bases. CDR3 length: 16 residues. Trimming at V came to 7 bases and at J to 7 bases, leaving 9 bases not matched to a gene. The germline V gene has CDR1 SGHTA and CDR2 FQGNSA. The CDR3 coding sequence is TGTGCCAGCAAAGAGGGACTAGCGGGAAAGGGCGGGGAGCTGTTTTTT. This encodes CASKEGLAGKGGELFF. The full variable domain, rest sourced from reference TRBV7-2 and TRBJ2-2, is GAGVSQSPSNKVTEKGKDVELRCDPISGHTALYWYRQSLGQGLEFLIYFQGNSAPDKSGLPSDRFSAERTGGSVSTLTIQRTQQEDSAVYLCASKEGLAGKGGELFFGEGSRLTVL.

The rearrangement links TRBV15 to TRBJ1-3, with TRBD1 matching 7 bases. The length of the CDR3 is 14 residues. Germline V gene data show CDR1 as LNHNV and CDR2 as YYDKDF (reference sequence). After removal of 5 bases from V and 8 bases from J, the junction contained 9 bases not matched to a gene. The CDR3 loop is CATSQDRTSDTIYF. CDR3 DNA: TGTGCCACCAGCCAGGACAGGACGAGCGACACCATATATTTT.

This sequence joins TRBV15 and TRBJ2-1; D call uncertain. Trimming stripped 0 bases from V and 7 bases from J, with 7 bases between. Germline CDR1 reads LNHNV; CDR2 reads YYDKDF (reference sequence). The CDR3 covers 13 residues. The CDR3 DNA reads as TGTGCCACCAGCAGAGATGCGCCGAATGAGCAGTTCTTC. Amino acid sequence: CATSRDAPNEQFF.

The chain carries TRBV19 and TRBJ2-7, with D possibly TRBD1 on 5 matching bases. CDR1 and CDR2 from the germline V gene are LNHDA and SQIVND (reference sequence). The CDR3 length is 12 residues. V was shortened by 0 bases and J by 7 bases, with 7 bases between the two germline ends. CDR3 sequence (DNA): TGTGCCAGTAGTATAGAAGGGGCGGAGCAGTACTTC. Translation gives CASSIEGAEQYF.

The chain recombines TRBV3-1 (or the pseudogene TRBV3-2) with TRBJ2-7; TRBD1 matches 11 bases. The V and J ends lost 4 bases and 7 bases, in that order; junction bases with no gene match: 9. This CDR3 is 15 amino acids long. Germline V gene data show CDR1 as LGHDT and CDR2 as YNNKEL (reference sequence). The DNA for the CDR3 is TGTGCCAGCAGCCGTGGGACAGGGGGGCCGGGGGAGCAGTACTTC. It translates to CASSRGTGGPGEQYF.

V and J are TRBV4-1 and TRBJ1-1, with 7 positions matching TRBD1. With V trimmed by 3 bases and J by 1 base, 5 bases remained unmatched. The CDR3 extends over 15 amino acids. Germline CDR1 MGHRA, CDR2 YSYEKL. The CDR3 loop is CASSHIGGPNTEAFF. In DNA, the CDR3 is TGCGCCAGCAGCCATATAGGGGGCCCGAACACTGAAGCTTTCTTT.